This T cell receptor beta chain was obtained from a study of cytomegalovirus exposure and HLA in healthy donors (dated by TCRdb to about 2017). About the investigation overall: In an earlier analysis of 587 of the donors, under 300 Gb of sequence data and some 120 million unique TCR beta sequences from roughly 190 million T cells were reported. High-throughput TCR immunosequencing, statistical association of individual TCRs with disease status, and machine learning were combined to predict cytomegalovirus infection status. HLA typing included class I and class II loci at four-digit resolution. Donor age, sex, ethnicity and CMV serostatus were compiled together with the repertoire data. The T cell repertoires of some 700 subjects were profiled by immunosequencing and related to cytomegalovirus serostatus. The study was designed to test whether signatures of past pathogen exposure could be identified by cataloging public T cell receptors. Of the approximately 400 genotyped donors, 81% were placed in the genetic ancestry cluster associated with self-reported Caucasian donors. Across approximately 400 genotyped donors of the cohort, an average of 235,054 unique TCR beta nucleotide sequences per donor were sequenced, and 15% to 20% of those sequences were non-productive. An early release that covered around 590 HLA-typed donors contained approximately 300 gigabases of sequencing data and 85 million to 100 million unique TCR sequences. A later analysis re-examined previously published TCR beta repertoires from 500 to 700 donors and added high-resolution HLA genotyping to investigate patterns of TCR occurrence. In an earlier analysis of 587 of the donors, high-throughput TCR beta sequencing was used to judge whether each TCR beta V gene segment behaved as functional or pseudogenic. Roughly five DR-DQ haplotypes were handled as single units for association and clustering, since linkage in the cohort was strong. Besides the first cohort of 666 subjects, a separate validation cohort made up of over 100 different subjects was used. A later genetic analysis took genome-wide SNP genotypes for about 65% of the roughly 670 donors and used that subset as a discovery cohort. The later analysis used no new phenotypic data to find candidate immune exposures, relying instead on TCR beta sequences and their occurrence across donors. Every repertoire in the discovery cohort had been generated on one and the same sequencing platform. Typing coverage varied by locus: roughly 629-640 donors for A, B, C, DRB1 and DQB1; roughly 500 for DQA1; some 610 for DPA1; more than 450 for DPB1. The study at large found these results: When HLA alleles, especially DR and DQ, strongly co-occurred, TCR associations were difficult to assign to individual alleles. While some public TCRs were present in many individuals, most TCR sequences turned up only very rarely across donors. Presence/absence analyses assumed roughly uniform sequencing depth across donors, an assumption that may not hold. V-gene and J-gene trimming of TCR beta chains was associated with a missense DCLRE1C variant in a later genetic analysis, and the association was replicated in an independent cohort. In an earlier analysis of approximately 590 of the donors, most TCR beta V segments appeared in productive rearrangements about 90% or about 30% of the time, broadly matching IMGT annotations. In a later analysis, TCR association rates were found to vary across HLA loci, with the most associated TCRs seen for DRB1 alleles and the fewest for HLA-C alleles. A further reported finding was that TCR beta sequences accurately predicted the HLA-A and HLA-B alleles for most subjects in the first cohort. Because HLA typing was missing for some donors at each locus, association tests included only the typed subset. A later genetic analysis reported fewer N-insertions in productive TCRs among donors in an Asian-associated ancestry cluster than the roughly 620-donor mean. In this cohort, only TCR beta chains were sequenced, and detectable features were limited by the absence of alpha or paired-chain data. The classifier was reported to diagnose cytomegalovirus status with high specificity and sensitivity in both the original cohort and the validation cohort. It was suggested by the authors that the approach could potentially be generalized to other disease states and immunological phenotypes. Correlated functional status among segregating V segments might reflect linkage disequilibrium, but an unknown experimental factor could not be ruled out. Several of the top co-occurrence clusters appeared to be linked to parvovirus B19, influenza, CMV and Epstein-Barr virus, according to a later analysis. In a later analysis, most CMV-associated TCR beta chains were found to appear HLA-restricted, with HLA associations seemingly driven largely by CMV exposure. A total of 150 or so TCR beta chains were listed by the study as associated with cytomegalovirus. The earlier analysis of about 600 of the donors excluded 15 to 20 rarely observed V segments, including chromosome 9 orphons, because counts were too low. The 87-base-pair reads could not distinguish some IMGT-functional V segments, including TRBV6-2 and TRBV6-3, so those segments were excluded. The only immune exposure information available for the cohort was CMV serostatus. A later analysis found that HLA-associated TCR beta chains were more clonally expanded and had lower generation probabilities than equally common non-associated chains. In vitro tests confirmed that three of the cytomegalovirus-associated TCR beta chains recognize cytomegalovirus antigens. A cluster of highly shared sequence variants was judged likely to represent a technical artifact of the sequencing pipeline. A later analysis associated about 17,000 TCR beta sequences with specific HLA alleles at a false discovery rate of 0.05.

The library came from the immunoSEQ multiplex PCR assay. For the multiplex PCR, a mixture combining 60 forward primers for TCR Vbeta segments and 13 reverse primers for TCR Jbeta segments was used. Amplification of the CDR3 region of rearranged TCR beta genes was performed with a multiplex PCR assay on genomic DNA. On the Illumina HiSeq System, the amplified TCR beta libraries were sequenced as 87-base-pair reads. The authors' analysis ran thus. Across the roughly 600 repertoires, a later analysis counted 80 million or so unique TCR beta chains, about 10 million of which were shared by at least two donors. Raw reads were error-corrected and collapsed into unique sequences by a nearest-neighbor algorithm in which closely related sequences were merged to remove PCR and sequencing errors. V, D and J gene segments were assigned by aligning CDR3 sequences to IMGT reference sequences. For a sequence to be retained, at least a six-nucleotide match to both a V gene segment and a J gene segment was required. A rearrangement counted as productive if the CDR3 had no stop codons and remained in frame with V and J, and every other rearrangement counted as non-productive. CDR3 was defined according to IMGT convention as the region running from the second conserved V-encoded cysteine to the conserved J-encoded phenylalanine. Sequences without an unambiguous match to a single V gene segment were excluded from the earlier analysis of about 600 of the donors. An earlier analysis of several hundred of the donors called V segments functional above 56.7% productive rearrangements and segregating when the between-donor standard deviation exceeded 5%. A statistical classification framework was developed to diagnose cytomegalovirus status using the catalog of TCR beta chain sequences. V and J gene assignment, in a later analysis, came from comparing TCR nucleotide sequences with IMGT/GENE-DB human TR gene sequences. A later analysis assigned CDR3 sequences and most-parsimonious VDJ recombination scenarios with the TCRdist pipeline. In a later analysis, every TCR beta chain was defined by the combination of its CDR3 amino acid sequence and its V-gene family, and reads without a unique V-gene family were dropped. To address suspected cross-contamination and a sequencing artifact, a later analysis removed a few hundred highly shared, low-generation-probability nucleotide sequences. For each public chain, a later analysis derived a clonal expansion index from normalized ranks of inferred template counts within each repertoire. A later analysis computed generation probabilities with a VDJ recombination model fitted to out-of-frame rearrangements, and checked the results against IGoR. In a later analysis, hypergeometric tests were used to score TCR-TCR, TCR-HLA and TCR-CMV co-occurrence, with a repertoire-size bias correction applied to TCR pairs. To estimate false discovery rates, a later analysis permuted the HLA or CMV assignments 20 times. A later analysis grouped co-occurring TCRs with DBSCAN, adding TCRdist sequence similarity when clustering within HLA-allele-positive subsets. Co-occurrence clustering excluded repertoires with fewer than 30,000 or more than 120,000 public chains, plus five with anomalous nucleotide sharing. This immuneACCESS table, as held by TCRdb, lists in-frame sequences with V and J called but not all clones. Of the missing ones, under half trace to an unresolved V gene in checked studies; the others have no known cause. From that table come the V and J calls and clone size; the DNA was used to work out D and trimming. In this sample the table shows under 200,000 clones, around 86% of which occur a single time. The ten most abundant clones make up 1.9% of the sample.

In the case of this clone: No antigen is known for it. No base quality information exists; no much larger clone differs at one position.

The CDR3 runs 13 residues from the cysteine to the phenylalanine. The DNA shown is the 39-base CDR3, in frame from base 1. Taken from the germline V gene, the CDR1 and CDR2 loops are SGDLS and YYNGEE. V sheds 4 bases and J sheds 2 bases, leaving 10 bases between their ends. The cohort comprised hundreds of healthy bone marrow donors. At the time of sampling, every cohort member was nominally healthy, though immune exposures that went unrecorded were likely present. Of the 670 or so cohort members, 250 to 300 had positive CMV serostatus and approximately 400 had negative CMV serostatus, and CMV serostatus was not recorded for the donor. A peripheral blood sample was collected from each donor, and TCR beta sequencing was performed on peripheral blood mononuclear cells. The Qiagen DNeasy Blood Extraction Kit was used to extract genomic DNA from the blood cell samples.

This clonotype was sampled from a human donor in good health. Sequencing input: PBMCs. The sequence links TRBV9 to TRBJ2-7; the best D guess is TRBD1, with 6 bases matching. The CDR3: CASSRTETYEQYF. The nucleotide sequence is given as TGTGCCAGCAGCCGGACAGAAACCTACGAGCAGTACTTC.